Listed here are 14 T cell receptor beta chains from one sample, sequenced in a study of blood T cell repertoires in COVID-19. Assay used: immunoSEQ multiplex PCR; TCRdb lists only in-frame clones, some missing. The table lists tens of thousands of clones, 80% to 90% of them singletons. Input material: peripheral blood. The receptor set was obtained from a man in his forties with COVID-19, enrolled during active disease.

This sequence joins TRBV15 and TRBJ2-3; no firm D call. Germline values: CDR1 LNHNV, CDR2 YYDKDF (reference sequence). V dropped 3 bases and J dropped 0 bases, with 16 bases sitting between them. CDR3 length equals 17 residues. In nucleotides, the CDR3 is TGTGCCACCAGCAGCGAGTTGAAGAAGATTAGCACAGATACGCAGTATTTT. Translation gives CATSSELKKISTDTQYF.

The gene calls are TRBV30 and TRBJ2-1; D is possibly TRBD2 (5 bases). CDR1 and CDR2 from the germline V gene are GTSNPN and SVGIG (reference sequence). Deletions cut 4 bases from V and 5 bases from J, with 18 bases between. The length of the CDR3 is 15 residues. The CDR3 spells CAWTAGLTTNNEQFF. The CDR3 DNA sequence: TGTGCCTGGACTGCCGGACTGACAACAAACAATGAGCAGTTCTTC.

The CDR3 region has the DNA TGTGCCACCAGCAAAGCCCTGACAGGGAATACTGAAGCTTTCTTT. Translation gives CATSKALTGNTEAFF. This sequence joins TRBV15 and TRBJ1-1; 7 positions match TRBD1. The V segment lost 4 bases and the J segment 5 bases; nucleotides outside the gene matches: 10. The CDR3 loop spans 15 amino acids. CDR1 is LNHNV and CDR2 is YYDKDF in the germline V gene (reference sequence). The full variable domain, with the rest looked up from reference TRBV15 and TRBJ1-1, is DAMVIQNPRYQVTQFGKPVTLSCSQTLNHNVMYWYQQKSSQAPKLLFHYYDKDFNNEADTPDNFQSRRPNTSFCFLDIRSPGLGDTAMYLCATSKALTGNTEAFFGQGTRLTVV.

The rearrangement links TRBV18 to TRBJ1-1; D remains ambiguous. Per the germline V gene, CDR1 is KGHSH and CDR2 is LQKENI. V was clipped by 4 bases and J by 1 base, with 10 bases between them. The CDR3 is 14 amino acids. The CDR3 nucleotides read TGTGCCAGCTCACGGATCCAGGCGAACACTGAAGCTTTCTTT. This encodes CASSRIQANTEAFF.

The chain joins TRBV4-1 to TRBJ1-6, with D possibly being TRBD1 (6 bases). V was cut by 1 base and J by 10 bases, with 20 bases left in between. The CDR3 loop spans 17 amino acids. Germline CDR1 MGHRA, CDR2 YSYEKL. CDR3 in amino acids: CASSQAPPPGDMSPLHF. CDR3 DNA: TGCGCCAGCAGCCAAGCCCCACCTCCAGGGGATATGTCACCCCTCCACTTT.

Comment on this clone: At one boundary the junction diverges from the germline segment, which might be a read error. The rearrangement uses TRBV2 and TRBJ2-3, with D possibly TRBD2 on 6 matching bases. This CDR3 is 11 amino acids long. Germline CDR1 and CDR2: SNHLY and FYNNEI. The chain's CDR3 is CASSAYRDSPF. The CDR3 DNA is TGTGCCAGCAGCGCCTACCGGGACTCCCCATTT.

The CDR3 reads CASSQPTTEQYF. The CDR3 nucleotides read TGTGCCAGCAGCCAACCAACAACCGAGCAGTACTTC. The chain carries TRBV5-6 and TRBJ2-7; no reliable D call. CDR1 and CDR2 (germline): SGHDT, YYEEEE. The length of the CDR3 is 12 residues. The V end lost 4 bases, the J end lost 6 bases, and 11 bases lay between the germline ends.

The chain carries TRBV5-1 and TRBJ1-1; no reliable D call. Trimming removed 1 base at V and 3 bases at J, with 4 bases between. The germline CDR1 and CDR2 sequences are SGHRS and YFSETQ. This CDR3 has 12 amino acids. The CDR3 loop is CASSLPDTEAFF. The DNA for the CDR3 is TGCGCCAGCAGCTTGCCCGACACTGAAGCTTTCTTT.

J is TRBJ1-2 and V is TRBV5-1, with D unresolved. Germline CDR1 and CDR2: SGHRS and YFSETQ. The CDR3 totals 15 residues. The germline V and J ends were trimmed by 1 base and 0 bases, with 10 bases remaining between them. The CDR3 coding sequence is TGCGCCAGCAGCTTGACGGGATCAGCTAACTATGGCTACACCTTC. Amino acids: CASSLTGSANYGYTF.

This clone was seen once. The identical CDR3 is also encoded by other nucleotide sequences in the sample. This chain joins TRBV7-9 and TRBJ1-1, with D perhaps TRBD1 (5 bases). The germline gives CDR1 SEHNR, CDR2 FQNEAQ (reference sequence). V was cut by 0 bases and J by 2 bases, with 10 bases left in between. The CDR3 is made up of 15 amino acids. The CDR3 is CASSLAGGVNTEAFF. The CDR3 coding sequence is TGTGCCAGCAGCTTAGCGGGGGGGGTAAACACTGAAGCTTTCTTT.

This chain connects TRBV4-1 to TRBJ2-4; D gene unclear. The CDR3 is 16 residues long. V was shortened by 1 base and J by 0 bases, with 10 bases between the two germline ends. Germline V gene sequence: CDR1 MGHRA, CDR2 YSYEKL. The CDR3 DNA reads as TGCGCCAGCAGCCAAGGTCAGGATCTAGCCAAAAACATTCAGTACTTC. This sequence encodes CASSQGQDLAKNIQYF.

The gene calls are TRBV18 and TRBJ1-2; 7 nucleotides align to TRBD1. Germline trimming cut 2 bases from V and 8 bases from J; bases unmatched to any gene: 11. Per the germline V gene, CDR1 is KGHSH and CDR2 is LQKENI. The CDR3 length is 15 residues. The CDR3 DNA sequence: TGTGCCAGCTCACCATTACAGAGCGCAGGGGGAGGCTACACCTTC. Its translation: CASSPLQSAGGGYTF.

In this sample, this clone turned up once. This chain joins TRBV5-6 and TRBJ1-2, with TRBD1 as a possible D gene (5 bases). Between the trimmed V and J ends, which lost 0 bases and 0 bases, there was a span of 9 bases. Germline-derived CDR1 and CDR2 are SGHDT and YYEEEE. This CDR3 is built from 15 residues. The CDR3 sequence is CASSLVDSPNYGYTF. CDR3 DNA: TGTGCCAGCAGCTTGGTAGACAGCCCTAACTATGGCTACACCTTC.

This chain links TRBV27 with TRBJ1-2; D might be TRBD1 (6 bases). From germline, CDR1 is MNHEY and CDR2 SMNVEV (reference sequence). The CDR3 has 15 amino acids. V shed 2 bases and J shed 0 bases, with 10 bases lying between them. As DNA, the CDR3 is TGTGCCAGCAGTTTACGGGCAGGGGCTAACTATGGCTACACCTTC. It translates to CASSLRAGANYGYTF.